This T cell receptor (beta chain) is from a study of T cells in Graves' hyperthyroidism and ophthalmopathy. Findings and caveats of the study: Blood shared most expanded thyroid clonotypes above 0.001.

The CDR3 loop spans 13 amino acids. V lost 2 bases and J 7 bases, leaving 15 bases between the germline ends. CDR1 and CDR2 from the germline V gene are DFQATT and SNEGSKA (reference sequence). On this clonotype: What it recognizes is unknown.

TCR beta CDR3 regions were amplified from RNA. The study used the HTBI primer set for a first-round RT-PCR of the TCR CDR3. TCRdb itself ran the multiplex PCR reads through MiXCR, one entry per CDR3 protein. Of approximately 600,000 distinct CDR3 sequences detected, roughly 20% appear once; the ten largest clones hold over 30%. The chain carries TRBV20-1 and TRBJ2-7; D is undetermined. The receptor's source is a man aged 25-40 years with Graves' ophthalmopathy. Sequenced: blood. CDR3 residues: CSARIRTQGEQYF. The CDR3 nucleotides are TGCAGTGCTAGAATCCGAACGCAAGGAGAGCAGTACTTC.